Sequencing of this TCR beta chain was carried out in a study of quantifying T cell responses using KT2 cells. For the study at large: Reverse transcription used primers in the TCR alpha and beta constant regions. Study-wide points: Counts of KT2 alpha and beta sequences rose linearly with the number of KT2 cells added. Very high KT2 spike-in numbers caused saturation in KT2 sequence detection.

In its sample, this clonotype was seen many times. Its specificity is unknown. The cDNA 3' end received a ligated oligonucleotide with a UMI. First-round PCR used three to five cycles and beta primers RC1.1 and RC1.2 covering TRBC1 and TRBC2. One entry per CDR3 protein results from TCRdb running MiXCR on the UMI-ligation and nested PCR reads. The table has roughly 51,000 distinct CDR3 sequences, 9% to 15% seen once. The V gene lost 0 bases and the J gene lost 4 bases, with 19 bases spanning the gap. Germline assignment: CDR1 SGHRS and CDR2 YFSETQ. CDR3 length equals 17 residues. The chain employs TRBV5-1 and TRBJ1-1; tentatively, D is TRBD1 (6 bases). The sequence was collected from a human donor. Sequenced: PBMCs spiked with cells of the T cell clone KT2. CDR3 in DNA: TGCGCCAGCAGCTTGGAACAGGGAAGGGGCTTGAGCACTGAAGCTTTCTTT. Protein: CASSLEQGRGLSTEAFF.